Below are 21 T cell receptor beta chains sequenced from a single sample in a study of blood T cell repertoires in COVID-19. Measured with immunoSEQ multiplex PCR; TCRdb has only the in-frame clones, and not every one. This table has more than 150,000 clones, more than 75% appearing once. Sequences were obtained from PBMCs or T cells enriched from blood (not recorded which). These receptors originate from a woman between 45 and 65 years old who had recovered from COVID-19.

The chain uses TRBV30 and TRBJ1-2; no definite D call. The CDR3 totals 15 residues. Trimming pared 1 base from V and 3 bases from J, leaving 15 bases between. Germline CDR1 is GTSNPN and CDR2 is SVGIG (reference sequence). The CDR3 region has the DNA TGTGCCTGGAGTGGTGAGGGTGGAATGTACTATGGCTACACCTTC. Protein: CAWSGEGGMYYGYTF.

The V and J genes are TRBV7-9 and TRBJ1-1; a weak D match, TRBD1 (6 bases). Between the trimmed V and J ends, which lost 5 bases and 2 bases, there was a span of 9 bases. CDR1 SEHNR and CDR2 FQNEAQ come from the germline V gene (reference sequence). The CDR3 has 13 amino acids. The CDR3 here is CASSTTGNTEAFF. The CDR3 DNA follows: TGTGCCAGCAGCACGACAGGAAACACTGAAGCTTTCTTT.

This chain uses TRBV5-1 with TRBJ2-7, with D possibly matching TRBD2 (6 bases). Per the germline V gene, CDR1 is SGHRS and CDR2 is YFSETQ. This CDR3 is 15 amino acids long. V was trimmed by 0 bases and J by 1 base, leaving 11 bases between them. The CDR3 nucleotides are TGCGCCAGCAGCTTGGATGGAGGGCCATCCTACGAGCAGTACTTC. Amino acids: CASSLDGGPSYEQYF. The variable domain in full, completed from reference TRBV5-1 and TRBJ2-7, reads KAGVTQTPRYLIKTRGQQVTLSCSPISGHRSVSWYQQTPGQGLQFLFEYFSETQRNKGNFPGRFSGRQFSNSRSEMNVSTLELGDSALYLCASSLDGGPSYEQYFGPGTRLTVT.

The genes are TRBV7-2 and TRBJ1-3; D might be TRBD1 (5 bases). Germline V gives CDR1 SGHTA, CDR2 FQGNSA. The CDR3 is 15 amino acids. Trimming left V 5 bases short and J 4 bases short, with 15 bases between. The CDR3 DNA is TGTGCCAGCAGCCCCCAGGAAGGACAAGGAAACACCATATATTTT. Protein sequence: CASSPQEGQGNTIYF.

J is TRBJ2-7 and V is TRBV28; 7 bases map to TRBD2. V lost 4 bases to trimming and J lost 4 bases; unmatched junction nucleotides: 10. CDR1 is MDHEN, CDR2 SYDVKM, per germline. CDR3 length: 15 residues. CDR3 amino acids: CASSSAPGGGYEQYF. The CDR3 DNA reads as TGTGCCAGCAGTTCGGCCCCTGGGGGGGGGTACGAGCAGTACTTC.

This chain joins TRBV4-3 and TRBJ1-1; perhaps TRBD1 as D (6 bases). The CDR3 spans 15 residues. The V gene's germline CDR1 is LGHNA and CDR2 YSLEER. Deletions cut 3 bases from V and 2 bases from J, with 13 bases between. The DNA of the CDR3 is TGCGCCAGCAGCCAGGACAGAGTCGGTAACACTGAAGCTTTCTTT. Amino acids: CASSQDRVGNTEAFF.

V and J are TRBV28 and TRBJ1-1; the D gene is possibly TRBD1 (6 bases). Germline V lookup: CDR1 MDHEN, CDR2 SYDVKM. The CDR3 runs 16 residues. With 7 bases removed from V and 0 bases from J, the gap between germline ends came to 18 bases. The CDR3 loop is CASKVGIGGMNTEAFF. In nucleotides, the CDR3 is TGTGCCAGCAAGGTCGGAATAGGGGGAATGAACACTGAAGCTTTCTTT.

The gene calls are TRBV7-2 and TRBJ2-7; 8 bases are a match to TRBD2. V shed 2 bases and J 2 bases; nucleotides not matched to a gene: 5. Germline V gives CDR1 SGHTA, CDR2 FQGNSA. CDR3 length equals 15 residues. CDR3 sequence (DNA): TGTGCCAGCAGCTTACGGCGGGAGGACACCTACGAGCAGTACTTC. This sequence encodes CASSLRREDTYEQYF.

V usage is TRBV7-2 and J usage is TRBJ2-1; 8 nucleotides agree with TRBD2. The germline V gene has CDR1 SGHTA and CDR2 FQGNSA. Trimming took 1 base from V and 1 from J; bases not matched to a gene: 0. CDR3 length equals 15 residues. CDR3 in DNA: TGTGCCAGCAGCTTAGTAGCGGGGTCCTACAATGAGCAGTTCTTC. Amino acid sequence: CASSLVAGSYNEQFF.

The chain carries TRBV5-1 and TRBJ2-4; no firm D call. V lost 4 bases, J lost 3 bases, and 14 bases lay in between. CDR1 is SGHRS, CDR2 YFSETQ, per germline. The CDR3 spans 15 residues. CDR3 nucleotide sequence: TGCGCCAGCAGCCGGGTTGGTGATGGCAAAAACATTCAGTACTTC. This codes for CASSRVGDGKNIQYF.

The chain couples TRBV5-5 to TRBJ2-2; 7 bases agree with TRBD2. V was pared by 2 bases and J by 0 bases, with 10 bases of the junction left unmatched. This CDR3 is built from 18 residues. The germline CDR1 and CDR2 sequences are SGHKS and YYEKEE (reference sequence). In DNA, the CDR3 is TGTGCCAGCAGCTTAAGGGACTACCAAAAACCGAACACCGGGGAGCTGTTTTTT. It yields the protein CASSLRDYQKPNTGELFF.

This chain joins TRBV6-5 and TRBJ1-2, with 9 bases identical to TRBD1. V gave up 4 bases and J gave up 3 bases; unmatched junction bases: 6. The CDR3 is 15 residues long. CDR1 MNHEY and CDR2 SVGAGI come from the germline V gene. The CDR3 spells CASSFGTGRDYGYTF. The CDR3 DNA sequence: TGTGCCAGCAGTTTTGGGACAGGGCGAGACTATGGCTACACCTTC.

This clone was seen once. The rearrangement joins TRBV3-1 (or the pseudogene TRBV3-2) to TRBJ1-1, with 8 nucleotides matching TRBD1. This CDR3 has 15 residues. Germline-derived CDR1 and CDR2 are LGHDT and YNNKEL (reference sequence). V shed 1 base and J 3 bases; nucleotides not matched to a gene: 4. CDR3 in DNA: TGTGCCAGCAGCCAAGTAAACAGGGGGGACACTGAAGCTTTCTTT. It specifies CASSQVNRGDTEAFF.

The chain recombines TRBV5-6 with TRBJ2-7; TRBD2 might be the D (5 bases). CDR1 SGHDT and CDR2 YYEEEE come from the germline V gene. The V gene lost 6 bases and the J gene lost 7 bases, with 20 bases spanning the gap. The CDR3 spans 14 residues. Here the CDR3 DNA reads TGTGCCAGCAAGGTAGGAGGAAGGTTGTGGGAGCAGTACTTC. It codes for CASKVGGRLWEQYF.

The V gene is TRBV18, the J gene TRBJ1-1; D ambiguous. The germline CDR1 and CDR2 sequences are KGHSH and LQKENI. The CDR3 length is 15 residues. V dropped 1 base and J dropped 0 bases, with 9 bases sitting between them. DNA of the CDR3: TGTGCCAGCTCACCACAATGGCAGATGAACACTGAAGCTTTCTTT. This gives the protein CASSPQWQMNTEAFF.

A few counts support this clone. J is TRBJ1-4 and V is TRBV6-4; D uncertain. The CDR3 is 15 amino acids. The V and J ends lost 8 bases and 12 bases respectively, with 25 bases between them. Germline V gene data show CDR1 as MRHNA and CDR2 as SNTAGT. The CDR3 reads CASDPTSHGVLELFF. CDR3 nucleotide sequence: TGTGCCAGCGACCCGACCTCCCACGGGGTTTTAGAACTGTTTTTT.

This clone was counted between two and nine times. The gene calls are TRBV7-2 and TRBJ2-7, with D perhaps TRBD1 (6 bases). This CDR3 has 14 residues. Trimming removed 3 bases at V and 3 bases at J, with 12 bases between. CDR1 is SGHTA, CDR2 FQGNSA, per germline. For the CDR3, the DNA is TGTGCCAGCAGCTTTGCCGGGACAAGCTACGAGCAGTACTTC. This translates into CASSFAGTSYEQYF.

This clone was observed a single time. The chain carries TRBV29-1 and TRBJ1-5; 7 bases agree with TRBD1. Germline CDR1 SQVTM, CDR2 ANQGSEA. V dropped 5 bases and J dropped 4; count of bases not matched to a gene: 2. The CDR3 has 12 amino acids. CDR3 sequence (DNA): TGCAGCGTTTCAGGGGGAAATCAGCCCCAGCATTTT. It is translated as CSVSGGNQPQHF.

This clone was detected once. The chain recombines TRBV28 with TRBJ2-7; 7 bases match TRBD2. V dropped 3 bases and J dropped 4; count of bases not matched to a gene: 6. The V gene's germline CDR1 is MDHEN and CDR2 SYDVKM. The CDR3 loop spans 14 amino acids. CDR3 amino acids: CASSFSGGTYEQYF. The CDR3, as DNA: TGTGCCAGCAGTTTTTCGGGAGGCACATACGAGCAGTACTTC.

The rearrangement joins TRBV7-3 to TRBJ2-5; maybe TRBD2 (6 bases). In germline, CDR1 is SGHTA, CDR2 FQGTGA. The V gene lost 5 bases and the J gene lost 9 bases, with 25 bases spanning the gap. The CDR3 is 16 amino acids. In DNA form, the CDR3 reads TGTGCCAGCAGCACAACCGGGATTGGGGATCCGGGGGCCCAGTACTTC. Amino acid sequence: CASSTTGIGDPGAQYF.

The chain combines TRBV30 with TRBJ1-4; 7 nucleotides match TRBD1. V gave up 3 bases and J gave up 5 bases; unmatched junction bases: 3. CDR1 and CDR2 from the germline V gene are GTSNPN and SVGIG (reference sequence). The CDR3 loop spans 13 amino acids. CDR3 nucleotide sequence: TGTGCCTGGAGCTCACAGGGGAATGAAAAACTGTTTTTT. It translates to CAWSSQGNEKLFF.